The clone carrying this T cell receptor beta chain was seen only a few times. This specimen comes from a study of blood T cell repertoires in COVID-19. Study background: PBMCs, B-cell-depleted T cells, or T cells were the source of the cDNA or gDNA that made up the material.

How the authors handled the data: How many nucleated cells were present was estimated from reference gene primer amplification. Using immunoSEQ multiplex PCR, the repertoire was profiled, and TCRdb retains in-frame clones only, with some absent. V, J and clone size reflect that table, while D and trimming were determined from the DNA. Among hundreds of thousands of clones listed, about 86% were seen once. The sample was peripheral blood. The receptor comes from a woman between 45 and 60 years old with acute or convalescent COVID-19.

The CDR3 is CASSLWGGDEQFF. The CDR3 region has the DNA TGCGCCAGCAGCTTGTGGGGGGGCGATGAGCAGTTCTTC. The chain joins TRBV5-1 to TRBJ2-1; possible D gene TRBD2, 7 bases. This CDR3 comprises 13 residues. CDR1 and CDR2 (germline): SGHRS, YFSETQ. V was clipped by 1 base and J by 8 bases, with 10 bases between them. Variable domain in full (rest from reference TRBV5-1 and TRBJ2-1): KAGVTQTPRYLIKTRGQQVTLSCSPISGHRSVSWYQQTPGQGLQFLFEYFSETQRNKGNFPGRFSGRQFSNSRSEMNVSTLELGDSALYLCASSLWGGDEQFFGPGTRLTVL.